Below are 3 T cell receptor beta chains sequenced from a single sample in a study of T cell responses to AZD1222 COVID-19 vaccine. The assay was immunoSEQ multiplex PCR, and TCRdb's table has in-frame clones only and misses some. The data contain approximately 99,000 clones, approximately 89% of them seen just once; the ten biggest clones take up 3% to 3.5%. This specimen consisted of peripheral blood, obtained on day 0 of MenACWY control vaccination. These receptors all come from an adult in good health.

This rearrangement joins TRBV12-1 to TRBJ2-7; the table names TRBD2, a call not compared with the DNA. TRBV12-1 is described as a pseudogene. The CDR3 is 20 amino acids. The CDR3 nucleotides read TGTGCCAGCAGCTTCGGAGGTAGCGGGGGCCCCAACGACATCTCCTACGAGCAGTACTTC. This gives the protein CASSFGGSGGPNDISYEQYF.

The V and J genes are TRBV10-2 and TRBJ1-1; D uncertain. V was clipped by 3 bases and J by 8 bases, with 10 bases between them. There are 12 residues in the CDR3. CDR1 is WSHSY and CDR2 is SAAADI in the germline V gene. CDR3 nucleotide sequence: TGCGCCAGCAGTGACGACCGGACGGAAGCTTTCTTT. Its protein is CASSDDRTEAFF.

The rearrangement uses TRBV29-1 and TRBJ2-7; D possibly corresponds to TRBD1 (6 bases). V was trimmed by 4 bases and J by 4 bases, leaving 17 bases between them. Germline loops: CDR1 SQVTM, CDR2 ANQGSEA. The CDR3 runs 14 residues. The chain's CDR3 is CSVVTGSIEYEQYF. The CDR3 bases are TGCAGCGTTGTGACAGGTTCAATTGAGTACGAGCAGTACTTC.